A selection of T cell receptor beta chains follows, all from one sample in a study of T-cell memory formation after mild COVID-19. TCRdb redid the calling of the 5' RACE reads with MiXCR, one entry per CDR3 protein. The sample yields 400,000 to 500,000 distinct CDR3 sequences, roughly 20% seen once. Sequences were obtained from PBMCs or a T cell subset sorted from them (not recorded which). These receptors were taken from an adult woman who had mild COVID-19 (a few samples of this study predate the infection). Cell type and time point are not known. Both conserved end residues are part of each CDR3. The D gene is left open where the match is weak. Not all rows give a size; the values are once, few, many and, for expanded clones, a class.

V gene	J gene	D gene	clone size	CDR3 protein	CDR3 DNA
TRBV6-1	TRBJ1-1	TRBD1	NA	CASSEGTGGTEAFF	TGTGCCAGCAGTGAAGGGACAGGGGGCACTGAAGCTTTCTTT
TRBV7-2	TRBJ2-7	NA	few	CASSGADHIRYEQYF	TGTGCCAGCAGTGGCGCGGACCACATCCGCTACGAGCAGTACTTC
TRBV10-3	TRBJ2-5	NA	many	CAISEGGSGETQYF	TGTGCCATCAGTGAGGGGGGAAGCGGCGAGACCCAGTACTTC
TRBV12-3/TRBV12-4	TRBJ2-7	TRBD1	few	CASSWQGAMSLYF	TGTGCCAGCAGTTGGCAGGGGGCGATGAGTCTGTACTTC
TRBV4-1	TRBJ1-1	NA	NA	CASSRKGGQLNTEAFF	TGCGCCAGCAGCCGAAAGGGGGGGCAGTTGAACACTGAAGCTTTCTTT
TRBV5-4	TRBJ2-3	TRBD1	few	CASDRDRGRTDTQYF	TGTGCCAGCGACCGGGACAGGGGCAGAACAGATACGCAGTATTTT
TRBV4-1	TRBJ2-7	NA	many	CASSQGGGTSSYEQYF	TGCGCCAGCAGCCAAGGCGGGGGCACAAGCTCCTACGAGCAGTACTTC
TRBV4-1	TRBJ1-2	NA	NA	CASSQVGRERGYTF	TGCGCCAGCAGCCAAGTCGGCAGGGAGAGAGGCTACACCTTC
TRBV9	TRBJ2-1	NA	NA	CASSVVVEGGNEQFF	TGTGCCAGCAGCGTAGTGGTCGAAGGTGGTAATGAGCAGTTCTTC
TRBV20-1	TRBJ2-7	TRBD2	NA	CSARDEAGYYEQYF	TGCAGTGCTAGAGATGAAGCGGGGTACTACGAGCAGTACTTC
TRBV13	TRBJ2-1	NA	NA	CASSGERYNEQFF	TGTGCCAGCAGCGGGGAGCGCTACAATGAGCAGTTCTTC
TRBV24-1	TRBJ2-3	NA	NA	CATSQRGGRGTDTQYF	TGTGCCACCAGTCAGAGGGGGGGCAGAGGCACAGATACGCAGTATTTT
TRBV10-3	TRBJ1-1	NA	few	CAISIGSSGGKAFF	TGTGCCATCAGTATCGGTAGCTCCGGAGGAAAAGCTTTCTTT
TRBV14	TRBJ2-1	NA	NA	CASSRGSAAKGYNEQFF	TGTGCCAGCAGCCGTGGTAGCGCGGCTAAGGGCTACAATGAGCAGTTCTTC
TRBV7-2	TRBJ2-1	NA	few	CASSLGPLGNNEQFF	TGTGCCAGCAGCTTAGGCCCCCTGGGAAACAATGAGCAGTTCTTC
TRBV6-2/TRBV6-3	TRBJ2-7	NA	few	CAIRGRDVSYEQYF	TGTGCCATCAGAGGTAGGGACGTATCCTACGAGCAGTACTTC
TRBV27	TRBJ2-1	TRBD2	NA	CASSTRTSGRTYNEQFF	TGTGCCAGCAGTACTCGGACTAGCGGGAGGACCTACAATGAGCAGTTCTTC
TRBV9	TRBJ1-1	NA	few	CASSVEGHWNTEAFF	TGTGCCAGCAGCGTAGAGGGACACTGGAACACTGAAGCTTTCTTT
TRBV20-1	TRBJ2-7	TRBD2	NA	CSARDPSSGSRYEQYF	TGCAGTGCTAGAGATCCATCTAGCGGGAGTAGATACGAGCAGTACTTC
TRBV15	TRBJ2-1	NA	NA	CATSKEDRAYNEQFF	TGTGCCACCAGCAAAGAGGACAGAGCTTACAATGAGCAGTTCTTC
TRBV6-2/TRBV6-3	TRBJ1-1	NA	once	CASRYGAPGTEAFF	TGTGCCAGCAGATATGGGGCCCCGGGAACTGAAGCTTTCTTT
TRBV6-5	TRBJ2-7	NA	few	CASVRGQGYEQYF	TGTGCCAGCGTTCGGGGGCAAGGCTACGAGCAGTACTTC
TRBV12-3/TRBV12-4	TRBJ2-3	NA	NA	CASSLRPEADTQYF	TGTGCCAGCAGTCTTCGGCCCGAGGCAGATACGCAGTATTTT
TRBV10-3	TRBJ2-2	NA	few	CAISDSKAGELFF	TGTGCCATCAGTGACAGTAAAGCCGGGGAGCTGTTTTTT
TRBV29-1	TRBJ2-1	TRBD1	NA	CSVERDRGQSNEQFF	TGCAGCGTTGAACGGGACAGGGGGCAATCCAATGAGCAGTTCTTC
TRBV19	TRBJ2-3	TRBD2	NA	CASGSGTSGVADTQYF	TGTGCCAGTGGATCCGGGACTAGCGGGGTCGCAGATACGCAGTATTTT
TRBV18	TRBJ2-7	TRBD1	NA	CASSLVGQGKNEQYF	TGTGCCAGCTCCCTCGTGGGACAGGGAAAAAACGAGCAGTACTTC
TRBV7-2	TRBJ1-5	NA	NA	CASSFDHNQPQHF	TGTGCCAGCAGCTTTGATCACAATCAGCCCCAGCATTTT
TRBV12-3/TRBV12-4	TRBJ2-3	TRBD2	few	CASSPPGTSADTQYF	TGTGCCAGCAGTCCCCCCGGGACTAGCGCAGATACGCAGTATTTT
TRBV10-3	TRBJ1-2	TRBD1	NA	CAISGLGQGAGYTF	TGTGCCATCAGTGGACTGGGACAGGGTGCTGGCTACACCTTC
TRBV6-6	TRBJ2-7	NA	NA	CASSWDLLGSNEQYF	TGTGCCAGCAGTTGGGACCTTCTGGGGTCGAACGAGCAGTACTTC
TRBV12-3/TRBV12-4	TRBJ1-4	TRBD1	NA	CASSHRGLGNEKLFF	TGTGCCAGCAGTCACAGGGGGCTAGGTAATGAAAAACTGTTTTTT
TRBV5-1	TRBJ1-1	NA	few	CASGRGLNTEAFF	TGCGCCAGCGGTCGGGGATTGAACACTGAAGCTTTCTTT
TRBV27	TRBJ2-2	TRBD2	NA	CASSVPSGTSAFTGELFF	TGTGCCAGCAGTGTACCTTCCGGGACTAGCGCGTTCACCGGGGAGCTGTTTTTT
TRBV27	TRBJ1-5	NA	NA	CASSLRGMRNQPQHF	TGTGCCAGCAGTTTAAGGGGGATGAGAAATCAGCCCCAGCATTTT
TRBV10-3	TRBJ2-3	TRBD2	few	CAISHGLAGGVGTDTQYF	TGTGCCATCAGTCACGGACTAGCGGGGGGCGTGGGCACAGATACGCAGTATTTT
TRBV21-1	TRBJ2-7	NA	NA	CASSRQGRGEQYF	TGTGCCAGCAGTCGACAGGGACGAGGCGAGCAGTACTTC
TRBV5-5	TRBJ2-2	NA	few	CASSFAGYAGELFF	TGTGCCAGCAGCTTTGCAGGGTACGCCGGGGAGCTGTTTTTT
TRBV18	TRBJ1-5	TRBD1	NA	CASSRSGQGGQPQHF	TGTGCCAGCTCACGCTCCGGACAGGGAGGTCAGCCCCAGCATTTT
TRBV7-9	TRBJ2-1	NA	few	CASSSIYNEQFF	TGTGCCAGCAGCTCCATCTACAATGAGCAGTTCTTC
TRBV7-3	TRBJ2-2	NA	few	CASSLAAGPGELFF	TGTGCCAGCAGCTTAGCCGCGGGGCCCGGGGAGCTGTTTTTT
TRBV29-1	TRBJ1-4	NA	NA	CSARTLREKLFF	TGCAGCGCGAGGACTTTACGGGAAAAACTGTTTTTT
TRBV6-1	TRBJ2-1	TRBD2	NA	CASQTSGGRQFF	TGTGCCAGCCAGACTAGCGGGGGGAGGCAGTTCTTC
TRBV4-3	TRBJ2-7	TRBD2	NA	CASSHGTSGADYEQYF	TGCGCCAGCAGCCACGGGACTAGCGGGGCTGACTACGAGCAGTACTTC
TRBV24-1	TRBJ2-1	TRBD2	once	CATSDSMREGRNEQFF	TGTGCCACCAGTGATTCCATGCGGGAGGGCCGGAATGAGCAGTTCTTC
TRBV20-1	TRBJ2-7	NA	NA	CSARDPKESYEQYF	TGCAGTGCTAGAGATCCGAAGGAGTCCTACGAGCAGTACTTC
TRBV12-3/TRBV12-4	TRBJ1-4	NA	NA	CASSSLSDTAGKLFF	TGTGCCAGCAGTTCACTATCTGATACGGCAGGAAAACTGTTTTTT
TRBV7-6	TRBJ2-5	TRBD1	NA	CASSPGTGVETQYF	TGTGCCAGCAGCCCTGGGACAGGGGTTGAGACCCAGTACTTC
TRBV14	TRBJ2-7	TRBD2	NA	CASSPTSGTYEQYF	TGTGCCAGCAGCCCCACTAGCGGAACCTACGAGCAGTACTTC
TRBV5-1	TRBJ2-7	NA	many	CASSLARNSYEQYF	TGCGCCAGCAGCTTGGCTCGGAACAGCTACGAGCAGTACTTC
TRBV6-5	TRBJ1-4	NA	few	CASSLGPSSGEKLFF	TGTGCCAGCAGTTTAGGACCCTCATCGGGTGAAAAACTGTTTTTT
TRBV24-1	TRBJ1-2	NA	few	CATSDYSDGPNYGYTF	TGTGCCACCAGTGACTATTCCGACGGCCCTAACTATGGCTACACCTTC
TRBV7-3	TRBJ2-1	TRBD2	many	CASSPGTTNEQFF	TGTGCCAGCAGCCCCGGGACTACCAATGAGCAGTTCTTC